A single sample gave rise to the 22 T cell receptor beta chains below, sequenced in a study of technical replicates of blood from several donors (TCRdb year 2017). The library came from the immunoSEQ multiplex PCR assay. The table comes from immuneACCESS by way of TCRdb, which keeps in-frame sequences with V and J called. Part of the clones is missing from these tables; in studies checked, under half for an unresolved V gene and the rest for unknown reasons. This sample lists about 70,000 clones; 95% were detected once. The ten largest make up approximately 0.25% of the sample. Sequences were obtained from T cells isolated from PBMCs. These receptors all come from a human donor in good health.

The V and J genes are TRBV7-2 and TRBJ2-1; TRBD1 agrees at 8 bases. CDR1 is SGHTA and CDR2 is FQGNSA in the germline V gene. The CDR3 sequence is 14 residues long. V trimming: 5 bases; J trimming: 4 bases; junction bases outside the gene matches: 4. CDR3 in amino acids: CASSRQGRYNEQFF. In DNA, the CDR3 is TGTGCCAGCAGCCGACAGGGGAGGTACAATGAGCAGTTCTTC.

CDR3 nucleotides: TGTGCCAGCAATTCGGCAGGGTCGAAAGAGGAGCTGTTTTTT. Encoded protein: CASNSAGSKEELFF. The chain joins TRBV27 to TRBJ2-2; possible D gene TRBD1, 5 bases. The CDR3 has 14 amino acids. The V end lost 7 bases, the J end lost 10 bases, and 19 bases lay between the germline ends. CDR1 and CDR2 from the germline V gene are MNHEY and SMNVEV (reference sequence).

The rearrangement joins TRBV5-4 to TRBJ2-1; 13 bases align to TRBD2. With V trimmed by 3 bases and J by 9 bases, 9 bases remained unmatched. This CDR3 comprises 16 residues. The germline CDR1 and CDR2 sequences are SGHNT and YYREEE (reference sequence). Here the CDR3 DNA reads TGTGCCAGCAGCTCGGGAGGGACTAGCGGGATGAGTGAGCAGTTCTTC. It translates to CASSSGGTSGMSEQFF.

This clone was counted once. The chain links TRBV10-3 to TRBJ1-6; 7 bases match TRBD1. V lost 5 bases to trimming and J lost 5 bases; unmatched junction nucleotides: 6. This CDR3 has 15 residues. Germline CDR1 reads ENHRY; CDR2 reads SYGVKD. DNA of the CDR3: TGTGCCATCAGTAGGACAGGCGGCCATAATTCACCCCTCCACTTT. Translation gives CAISRTGGHNSPLHF.

V and J are TRBV4-2 and TRBJ2-1; 10 bases are shared with TRBD2. This CDR3 region has 18 residues. J gave up 4 bases and V 0 bases, and 9 bases lay outside the gene matches. Looked up from germline, CDR1 is LGHNA and CDR2 is YNFKEQ. CDR3 sequence reads: CASSQEAGGPPNYNEQFF. In DNA form, the CDR3 reads TGTGCCAGCAGCCAAGAAGCGGGAGGGCCCCCTAATTACAATGAGCAGTTCTTC.

V usage is TRBV5-8 and J usage is TRBJ2-7, with D possibly matching TRBD2 (5 bases). CDR1 and CDR2 (germline): SGHTS, YDEGEE. Trimming shortened V by 4 bases and J by 6 bases, and 14 bases separated the two germline ends. The CDR3 sequence is 13 residues long. CDR3 bases: TGTGCCAGCAGCCCGCTCTTGAGCGGCGAGCAGTACTTC. Amino acid sequence: CASSPLLSGEQYF.

V is TRBV30 and J is TRBJ2-2; 9 nucleotides line up with TRBD2. Germline CDR1 GTSNPN, CDR2 SVGIG (reference sequence). The CDR3 is 16 residues long. V trimming: 2 bases; J trimming: 4 bases; junction bases outside the gene matches: 8. The CDR3 DNA reads TGTGCCTGGAGTAAAGCGGGGGGCCGAGGCACCGGGGAGCTGTTTTTT. Translating it yields CAWSKAGGRGTGELFF. The full variable domain, in which reference TRBV30 and TRBJ2-2 provide the parts outside the CDR3, is SQTIHQWPATLVQPVGSPLSLECTVEGTSNPNLYWYRQAAGRGLQLLFYSVGIGQISSEVPQNLSASRPQDRQFILSSKKLLLSDSGFYLCAWSKAGGRGTGELFFGEGSRLTVL.

V and J are TRBV15 and TRBJ1-2; 8 nucleotides match TRBD1. The CDR3 covers 17 residues. J lost 3 bases, V lost 0 bases, and 9 bases had no gene match. Germline V lookup: CDR1 LNHNV, CDR2 YYDKDF (reference sequence). DNA of the CDR3: TGTGCCACCAGCAGAGATCTTAGGACAGGGTACGACTATGGCTACACCTTC. The encoded protein is CATSRDLRTGYDYGYTF.

The rearrangement joins TRBV11-2 to TRBJ2-5; a weak D match, TRBD2 (6 bases). V lost 1 base and J lost 2, with 20 bases in between. Germline CDR1 SGHAT, CDR2 FQNNGV. The CDR3 is 18 amino acids. The DNA of the CDR3 is TGTGCCAGCAGCTTAGTACACCAGCGGAGGGGAGGACAAGAGACCCAGTACTTC. The encoded protein is CASSLVHQRRGGQETQYF.

The chain employs TRBV7-8 and TRBJ2-6, with 9 nucleotides matching TRBD2. The V and J ends lost 4 bases and 0 bases, in that order; junction bases with no gene match: 7. The CDR3 contains 18 residues. The germline V gene has CDR1 SGHVS and CDR2 FQNEAQ. The CDR3 region is CASSSALAGPSGANVLTF. CDR3 in DNA: TGTGCCAGCAGCTCAGCTCTAGCGGGGCCCTCTGGGGCCAACGTCCTGACTTTC. The full variable domain, its missing parts supplied by reference TRBV7-8 and TRBJ2-6, is GAGVSQSPRYKVAKRGQDVALRCDPISGHVSLFWYQQALGQGPEFLTYFQNEAQLDKSGLPSDRFFAERPEGSVSTLKIQRTQQEDSAVYLCASSSALAGPSGANVLTFGAGSRLTVL.

This chain links TRBV19 with TRBJ2-7; 7 bases agree with TRBD1. CDR1 is LNHDA, CDR2 SQIVND, per germline (reference sequence). The CDR3 has 13 amino acids. Trimming cost V 0 bases and J 12 bases; bases outside gene matches: 8. CDR3 coding DNA: TGTGCCAGTAGTATAGACGACAGGGAAAAGATGTACTTC. Amino acid sequence: CASSIDDREKMYF.

CDR3 protein: CASSFEVALGGYTF. In DNA form, the CDR3 reads TGTGCCAGCAGTTTTGAGGTGGCCCTCGGGGGCTACACCTTC. The V and J genes are TRBV2 and TRBJ1-2; the D is unclear. V lost 5 bases, J lost 8 bases, and 18 bases lay in between. Germline CDR1 SNHLY, CDR2 FYNNEI. The CDR3 is 14 amino acids.

V and J are TRBV5-8 and TRBJ1-2; TRBD1 might be the D (5 bases). The CDR3 is 13 residues long. Germline lookup yields CDR1 SGHTS and CDR2 YDEGEE. V lost 3 bases and J lost 4, with 10 bases in between. The CDR3 DNA reads TGTGCCAGCAGCTGCAGGGAGGGCTATGGCTACACCTTC. Amino acids: CASSCREGYGYTF.

In DNA form, the CDR3 reads TGTGCCAGCAGCGTAGCCACGGGGACCGGGGAGCTGTTTTTT. Protein product: CASSVATGTGELFF. The chain carries TRBV9 and TRBJ2-2, with D maybe TRBD2 (5 bases). From germline, CDR1 is SGDLS and CDR2 YYNGEE. Trimming left V 0 bases short and J 5 bases short, with 8 bases between. The CDR3 extends over 14 amino acids.

CDR3: CASSGDRGVSYTF. In nucleotides, the CDR3 is TGTGCCAGCAGCGGGGACAGGGGCGTGAGCTACACCTTC. The chain carries TRBV5-6 and TRBJ1-2; 10 positions agree with TRBD1. Germline V gene data show CDR1 as SGHDT and CDR2 as YYEEEE. CDR3 length equals 13 residues. The trim removed 4 bases at V and 9 bases at J, leaving 6 bases unmatched.

The chain recombines TRBV11-2 with TRBJ2-7; TRBD1 matches 8 bases. Germline V gene data show CDR1 as SGHAT and CDR2 as FQNNGV. Unmatched junction bases numbered 7, after V lost 4 bases and J lost 2 bases. This CDR3 has 15 residues. CDR3 sequence reads: CASSSRDRRAYEQYF. CDR3 in DNA: TGTGCCAGCAGCTCCCGGGACAGGAGAGCCTACGAGCAGTACTTC.

As DNA, the CDR3 is TGTGCCAGCAGTACCCACAGGGGCCGTCGTTCCTACGAGCAGTACTTC. Its protein product is CASSTHRGRRSYEQYF. The chain carries TRBV28 and TRBJ2-7, with 7 bases aligning to TRBD1. The CDR3 loop spans 16 amino acids. The V gene's germline CDR1 is MDHEN and CDR2 SYDVKM. J was trimmed by 1 base and V by 5 bases; bases with no gene match: 11. Full variable domain (missing parts from reference TRBV28 and TRBJ2-7): DVKVTQSSRYLVKRTGEKVFLECVQDMDHENMFWYRQDPGLGLRLIYFSYDVKMKEKGDIPEGYSVSREKKERFSLILESASTNQTSMYLCASSTHRGRRSYEQYFGPGTRLTVT.

The chain couples TRBV18 to TRBJ2-5, with TRBD2 as a possible D gene (5 bases). V shed 3 bases and J shed 0 bases, with 17 bases lying between them. Germline CDR1 KGHSH, CDR2 LQKENI. There are 17 residues in the CDR3. CDR3 sequence reads: CASSPQELASYQETQYF. CDR3 DNA: TGTGCCAGCTCACCGCAGGAGCTAGCTTCGTACCAAGAGACCCAGTACTTC.

The V and J genes are TRBV4-1 and TRBJ2-1; 10 bases agree with TRBD2. CDR1 and CDR2 from the germline V gene are MGHRA and YSYEKL. The V gene end was trimmed by 2 bases and the J gene end by 4 bases; junction bases not matched to a gene: 11. The CDR3 has 18 residues. The CDR3 protein is CASSQPSGGTSAYNEQFF. CDR3 nucleotides: TGCGCCAGCAGCCAACCTTCAGGGGGGACTAGCGCTTACAATGAGCAGTTCTTC.

The V and J genes are TRBV4-1 and TRBJ2-7; 9 bases are shared with TRBD1. Losses at the gene ends were 4 bases for V and 6 bases for J; bases not matched to a gene: 7. The CDR3 sequence is 14 residues long. The germline V gene encodes CDR1 MGHRA and CDR2 YSYEKL. CDR3 bases: TGCGCCAGCAGCCGCCCAAGGACAGGGGCCGAGCAGTACTTC. This encodes CASSRPRTGAEQYF.

V is TRBV5-6 and J is TRBJ2-1; TRBD1 aligns across 8 bases. The ends lost 4 bases at V and 4 bases at J; junction bases unmatched: 4. The CDR3 has 14 residues. Per germline, CDR1 SGHDT and CDR2 YYEEEE. The CDR3 bases are TGTGCCAGCAGCCAGGGGGCATCATACAATGAGCAGTTCTTC. Its protein is CASSQGASYNEQFF. Supplemented by reference TRBV5-6 and TRBJ2-1, the full variable domain reads DAGVTQSPTHLIKTRGQQVTLRCSPKSGHDTVSWYQQALGQGPQFIFQYYEEEERQRGNFPDRFSGHQFPNYSSELNVNALLLGDSALYLCASSQGASYNEQFFGPGTRLTVL.

This chain links TRBV2 with TRBJ1-2; unclear D gene. Trimming took 2 bases from V and 3 from J, leaving 10 bases between them. This CDR3 spans 14 amino acids. Looked up from germline, CDR1 is SNHLY and CDR2 is FYNNEI. CDR3 nucleotide sequence: TGTGCCAGCAGTGAATCGGGAGGTCACTATGGCTACACCTTC. Translated, it gives CASSESGGHYGYTF.